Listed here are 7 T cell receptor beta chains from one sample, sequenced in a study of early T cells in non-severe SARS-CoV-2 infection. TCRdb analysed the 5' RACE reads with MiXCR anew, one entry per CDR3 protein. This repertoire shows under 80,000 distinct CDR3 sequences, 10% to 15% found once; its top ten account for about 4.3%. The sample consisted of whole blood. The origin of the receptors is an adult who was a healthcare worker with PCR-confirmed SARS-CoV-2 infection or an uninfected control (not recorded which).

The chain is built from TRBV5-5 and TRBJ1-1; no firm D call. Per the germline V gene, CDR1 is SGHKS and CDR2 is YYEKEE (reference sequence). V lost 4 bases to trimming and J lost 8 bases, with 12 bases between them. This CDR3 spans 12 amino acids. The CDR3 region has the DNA TGTGCCAGCAGCGACGGGTATTCCGAAGCTTTCTTT. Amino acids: CASSDGYSEAFF.

This CDR3 reads CASSVVGGGPYNEQFF. The CDR3, as DNA: TGTGCCAGCAGCGTAGTAGGAGGGGGCCCCTACAATGAGCAGTTCTTC. The V gene is TRBV9, the J gene TRBJ2-1; tentative D call: TRBD1 (7 bases). CDR1 is SGDLS and CDR2 is YYNGEE in the germline V gene. The CDR3 is 16 amino acids. Deletions cut 0 bases from V and 2 bases from J, with 12 bases between.

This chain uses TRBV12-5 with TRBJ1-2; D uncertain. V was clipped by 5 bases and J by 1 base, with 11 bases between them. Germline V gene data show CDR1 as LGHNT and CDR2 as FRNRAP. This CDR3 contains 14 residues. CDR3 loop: CASGPRISNYGYTF. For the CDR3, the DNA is TGTGCTAGTGGTCCCCGTATCAGTAACTATGGCTACACCTTC.

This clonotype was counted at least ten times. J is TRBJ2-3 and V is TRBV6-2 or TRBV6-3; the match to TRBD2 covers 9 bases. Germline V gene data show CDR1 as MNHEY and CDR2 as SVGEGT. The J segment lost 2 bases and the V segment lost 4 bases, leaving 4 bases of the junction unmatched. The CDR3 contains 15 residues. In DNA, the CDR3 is TGTGCCAGCAGTTCCCCTAGCGGGAACACAGATACGCAGTATTTT. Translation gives CASSSPSGNTDTQYF.

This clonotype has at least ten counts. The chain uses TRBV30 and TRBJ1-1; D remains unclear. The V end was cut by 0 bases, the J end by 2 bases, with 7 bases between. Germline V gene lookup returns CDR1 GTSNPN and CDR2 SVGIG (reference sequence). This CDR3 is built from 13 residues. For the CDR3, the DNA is TGTGCCTGGAGTGTACAGATCAACACTGAAGCTTTCTTT. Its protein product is CAWSVQINTEAFF.

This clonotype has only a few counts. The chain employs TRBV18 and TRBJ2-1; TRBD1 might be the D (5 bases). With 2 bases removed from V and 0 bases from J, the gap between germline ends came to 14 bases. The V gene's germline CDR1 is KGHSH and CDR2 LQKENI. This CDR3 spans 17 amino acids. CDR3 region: CASSPEAREYSYNEQFF. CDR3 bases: TGTGCCAGCTCACCAGAGGCCAGGGAATACTCCTACAATGAGCAGTTCTTC.

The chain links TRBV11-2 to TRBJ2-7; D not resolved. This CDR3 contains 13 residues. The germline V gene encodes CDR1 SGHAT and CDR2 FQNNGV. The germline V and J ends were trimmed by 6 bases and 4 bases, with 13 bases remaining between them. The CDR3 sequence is CASSPRPIYEQYF. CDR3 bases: TGTGCCAGCAGTCCCCGTCCCATTTACGAGCAGTACTTC.